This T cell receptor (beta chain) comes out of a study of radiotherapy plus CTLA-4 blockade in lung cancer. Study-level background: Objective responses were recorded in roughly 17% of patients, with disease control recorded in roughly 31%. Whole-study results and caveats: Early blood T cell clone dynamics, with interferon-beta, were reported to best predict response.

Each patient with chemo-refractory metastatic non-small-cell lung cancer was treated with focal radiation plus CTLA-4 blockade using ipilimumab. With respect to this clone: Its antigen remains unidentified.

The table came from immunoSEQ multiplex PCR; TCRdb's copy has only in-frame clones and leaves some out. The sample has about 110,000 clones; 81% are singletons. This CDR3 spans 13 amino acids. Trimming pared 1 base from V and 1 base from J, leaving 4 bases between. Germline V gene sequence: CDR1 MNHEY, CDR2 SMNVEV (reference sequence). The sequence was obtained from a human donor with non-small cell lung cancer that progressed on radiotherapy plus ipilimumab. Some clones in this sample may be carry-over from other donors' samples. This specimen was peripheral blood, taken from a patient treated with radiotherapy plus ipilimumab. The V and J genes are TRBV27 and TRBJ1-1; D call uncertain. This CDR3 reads CASSLYKNTEAFF. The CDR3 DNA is TGTGCCAGCAGTTTATATAAGAACACTGAAGCTTTCTTT.